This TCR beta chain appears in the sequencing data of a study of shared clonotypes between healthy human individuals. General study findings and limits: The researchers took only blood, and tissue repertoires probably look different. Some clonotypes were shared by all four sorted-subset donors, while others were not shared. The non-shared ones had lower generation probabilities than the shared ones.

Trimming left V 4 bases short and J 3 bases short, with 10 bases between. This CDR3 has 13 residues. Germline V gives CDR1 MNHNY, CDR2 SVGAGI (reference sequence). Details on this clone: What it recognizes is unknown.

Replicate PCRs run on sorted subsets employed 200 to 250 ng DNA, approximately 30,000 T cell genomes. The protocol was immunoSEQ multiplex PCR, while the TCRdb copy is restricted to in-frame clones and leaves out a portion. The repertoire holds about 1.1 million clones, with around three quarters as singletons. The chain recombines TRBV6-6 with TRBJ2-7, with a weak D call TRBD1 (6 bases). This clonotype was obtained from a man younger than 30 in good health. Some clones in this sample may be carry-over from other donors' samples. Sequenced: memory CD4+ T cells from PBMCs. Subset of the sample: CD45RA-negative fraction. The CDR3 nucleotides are TGTGCCAGCAGTTTATTACAGGGCTACGAGCAGTACTTC. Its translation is CASSLLQGYEQYF.